The present T cell receptor beta chain was sequenced within a study of OX40 agonist ivuxolimab in advanced cancers. As for the study in general: Patients with prior anti-PD-1, anti-PD-L1 or anti-CTLA-4 therapy were eligible; about 41% had some.

Findings of the study overall: Expanded peripheral T cells had an undetermined antigen specificity.

The protocol was immunoSEQ multiplex PCR, while the TCRdb copy is restricted to in-frame clones and leaves out a portion. This repertoire shows over 95,000 clones, around 96% found once; its top ten account for roughly 2.1%. For this clone: Its antigen is currently unknown.

The trim removed 5 bases at V and 0 bases at J, leaving 6 bases unmatched. CDR3 size: 15 residues. The germline V gene encodes CDR1 MDHEN and CDR2 SYDVKM. The TCR originated in an adult with an advanced solid tumor such as melanoma, head and neck, liver or kidney cancer. The chain links TRBV28 to TRBJ2-7; the match to TRBD1 covers 8 bases. Sample: CD4+ or CD8+ T cells sorted from blood, taken in a trial of the OX40 agonist ivuxolimab. The CDR3 protein is CASSPGQEISYEQYF. The CDR3 region has the DNA TGTGCCAGCAGTCCGGGACAGGAGATCTCCTACGAGCAGTACTTC. Full variable domain (outside the CDR3, taken from reference TRBV28 and TRBJ2-7): DVKVTQSSRYLVKRTGEKVFLECVQDMDHENMFWYRQDPGLGLRLIYFSYDVKMKEKGDIPEGYSVSREKKERFSLILESASTNQTSMYLCASSPGQEISYEQYFGPGTRLTVT.